These 20 T cell receptor beta chains originate from one sample sequenced in a study of graft-versus-host responses after intestinal transplantation. The authors processed graft tissue to release intraepithelial and lamina propria lymphocytes. The table came from immunoSEQ multiplex PCR; TCRdb's copy has only in-frame clones and leaves some out. The sample consists of under 4,000 clones, roughly 83% of them appearing once. Here the sequenced sample was ileum tissue, taken roughly 18 and 21 days after intestinal transplantation. The receptors stem from a human patient who received an intestinal transplant, so some T cells may come from the graft donor.

The chain uses TRBV7-9 and TRBJ2-2; no firm D call. The CDR3 extends over 15 amino acids. Germline V gene sequence: CDR1 SEHNR, CDR2 FQNEAQ (reference sequence). Trimming removed 5 bases at V and 3 bases at J, with 13 bases between. CDR3 residues: CASSPMNRYTGELFF. The CDR3 coding sequence is TGTGCCAGCAGCCCAATGAATAGATACACCGGGGAGCTGTTTTTT.

Judged by abundance, this clone is large. This chain joins TRBV28 and TRBJ1-5; 8 bases fit TRBD1. The J segment lost 9 bases and the V segment lost 8 bases, leaving 6 bases of the junction unmatched. The CDR3 runs to 12 residues. Germline V gene lookup returns CDR1 MDHEN and CDR2 SYDVKM. CDR3 nucleotides: TGTGCCAGCGGACAGGGTGTGGGGCCCCAGCATTTT. This codes for CASGQGVGPQHF.

V gene TRBV28 combines with J gene TRBJ1-2, with a possible D match to TRBD1 (6 bases). The CDR3 extends over 15 amino acids. V gave up 4 bases and J gave up 4 bases, with 16 bases separating them. CDR1 is MDHEN, CDR2 SYDVKM, per germline. DNA of the CDR3: TGTGCCAGCAGTTCCCCCCACAGGGTCGGCTATGGCTACACCTTC. Its translation is CASSSPHRVGYGYTF.

V usage is TRBV6-5 and J usage is TRBJ2-7; no definite D call. Between the trimmed V and J ends, which lost 5 bases and 0 bases, there was a span of 5 bases. CDR1 is MNHEY and CDR2 is SVGAGI in the germline V gene. This CDR3 comprises 12 residues. CDR3 amino acids: CASSLPSYEQYF. For the CDR3, the DNA is TGTGCCAGCAGTCTTCCCTCCTACGAGCAGTACTTC.

This clone was counted a single time. The J gene is TRBJ1-2, the V gene TRBV6-1, with D possibly being TRBD1 (5 bases). With 7 bases removed from V and 4 bases from J, the gap between germline ends came to 13 bases. Germline CDR1 is MNHNS and CDR2 is SASEGT. The CDR3 has 13 amino acids. The CDR3, as DNA: TGTGCCAGCACCGACGGGACGGGCTATGGCTACACCTTC. Its translation: CASTDGTGYGYTF.

This rearrangement joins TRBV30 to TRBJ2-2; D is ambiguous. Trimming took 4 bases from V and 7 from J, leaving 13 bases between them. Per the germline V gene, CDR1 is GTSNPN and CDR2 is SVGIG (reference sequence). CDR3 length: 13 residues. CDR3 nucleotide sequence: TGTGCCTGGAATCAAGGGTTAGGCGGGGAGCTGTTTTTT. Its translation: CAWNQGLGGELFF.

The V gene is TRBV18, the J gene TRBJ1-2; D not resolved. Germline V gives CDR1 KGHSH, CDR2 LQKENI. V was trimmed by 2 bases and J by 8 bases, leaving 12 bases between them. The CDR3 consists of 13 residues. CDR3 nucleotide sequence: TGTGCCAGCTCACCATTACGGGTCGAAGGCTACACCTTC. It encodes CASSPLRVEGYTF.

This clone was observed once. The chain uses TRBV20-1 and TRBJ1-2; maybe TRBD1 (5 bases). Germline CDR1 is DFQATT and CDR2 is SNEGSKA (reference sequence). The CDR3 length is 11 residues. Trimming removed 0 bases from V and 7 bases from J, with 6 bases in between. The CDR3 protein is CSARDQGGYTF. In nucleotides, the CDR3 is TGCAGTGCTAGAGATCAGGGTGGCTACACCTTC.

This chain uses TRBV10-1 with TRBJ2-3, with D possibly TRBD1 on 6 matching bases. V was cut by 4 bases and J by 2 bases, with 10 bases left in between. Germline V gives CDR1 WNHNN, CDR2 SYGVQD (reference sequence). The CDR3 has 14 amino acids. The CDR3 nucleotides are TGCGCCAGCAGTGCAGGGGAGATCACAGATACGCAGTATTTT. Its translation is CASSAGEITDTQYF.

The V gene is TRBV7-9, the J gene TRBJ1-2; D is possibly TRBD1 (6 bases). The CDR3 extends over 15 amino acids. Looked up from germline, CDR1 is SEHNR and CDR2 is FQNEAQ (reference sequence). V was shortened by 7 bases and J by 8 bases, with 23 bases between the two germline ends. CDR3 bases: TGTGCCAGCACCGATGACCGGGGGGCGCGGCAAGGCTACACCTTC. The encoded protein is CASTDDRGARQGYTF.

This clone was seen a few times. CDR3 protein: CASSYTGGPNTEAFF. The DNA for the CDR3 is TGTGCCAGCAGTTACACCGGGGGGCCGAACACTGAAGCTTTCTTT. The V call is TRBV6-6, the J call TRBJ1-1; D perhaps matches TRBD1 (6 bases). This CDR3 has 15 residues. V lost 2 bases and J lost 1, with 11 bases in between. Germline values: CDR1 MNHNY, CDR2 SVGAGI (reference sequence).

This sequence joins TRBV6-5 and TRBJ1-2; no firm D call. Germline loops: CDR1 MNHEY, CDR2 SVGAGI. V lost 2 bases and J 7 bases, leaving 11 bases between the germline ends. This CDR3 region has 13 residues. Here the CDR3 reads CASSYTLVGGYTF. CDR3 nucleotides: TGTGCCAGCAGTTACACCCTGGTCGGTGGCTACACCTTC.

Here the CDR3 reads CASSLGGEVSGNTIYF. Written as DNA, the CDR3 is TGTGCCAGCAGCTTAGGGGGAGAGGTCTCTGGAAACACCATATATTTT. The chain has TRBV7-2 and TRBJ1-3; D remains ambiguous. V dropped 1 base and J dropped 0 bases, with 10 bases sitting between them. This CDR3 region has 16 residues. Germline V lookup: CDR1 SGHTA, CDR2 FQGNSA.

The chain employs TRBV6-6 and TRBJ2-3; 8 nucleotides match TRBD1. V lost 7 bases and J lost 2; bases outside the gene matches: 11. In germline, CDR1 is MNHNY, CDR2 SVGAGI (reference sequence). The CDR3 totals 16 residues. CDR3 nucleotides: TGTGCCAGCACGAGAGCTGGGACAGGACTCACAGATACGCAGTATTTT. It translates to CASTRAGTGLTDTQYF.

The V call is TRBV28, the J call TRBJ1-4, with D possibly being TRBD1 (6 bases). The V gene's germline CDR1 is MDHEN and CDR2 SYDVKM. Trimming left V 5 bases short and J 7 bases short, with 23 bases between. This CDR3 region has 17 residues. CDR3 amino acids: CASSISQNGGGSEKLFF. CDR3 DNA sequence: TGTGCCAGCAGTATTAGCCAAAACGGGGGGGGCAGTGAAAAACTGTTTTTT.

CDR3 region: CASSIMDSGQETQYF. CDR3 DNA sequence: TGTGCCAGTAGTATAATGGACAGTGGCCAAGAGACCCAGTACTTC. This sequence joins TRBV19 and TRBJ2-5; D perhaps matches TRBD1 (6 bases). Germline CDR1 is LNHDA and CDR2 is SQIVND (reference sequence). The CDR3 sequence is 15 residues long. V lost 2 bases and J lost 1, with 11 bases in between.

The V gene is TRBV11-2, the J gene TRBJ2-2; 8 bases agree with TRBD1. This CDR3 is 16 amino acids long. Germline-derived CDR1 and CDR2 are SGHAT and FQNNGV. J was trimmed by 4 bases and V by 4 bases; bases with no gene match: 8. The CDR3 DNA reads as TGTGCCAGCAGCTCGGACAGGGTGGGGGTCACCGGGGAGCTGTTTTTT. Protein: CASSSDRVGVTGELFF. Based on the CDR3 plus reference TRBV11-2 and TRBJ2-2, the full variable domain is EAGVAQSPRYKIIEKRQSVAFWCNPISGHATLYWYQQILGQGPKLLIQFQNNGVVDDSQLPKDRFSAERLKGVDSTLKIQPAKLEDSAVYLCASSSDRVGVTGELFFGEGSRLTVL.

The chain links TRBV6-1 to TRBJ2-5; unclear D gene. The CDR3 is 17 residues long. Germline V CDR1 and CDR2: MNHNS, SASEGT. Trimming took 2 bases from V and 7 from J, leaving 23 bases between them. DNA of the CDR3: TGTGCCAGCAGTGAATACCAGAATAATAAGTCGCCGGGGACCCAGTACTTC. Its translation: CASSEYQNNKSPGTQYF.

This clone was counted a few times. The J gene is TRBJ2-2, the V gene TRBV5-6; a weak D match, TRBD2 (6 bases). CDR3 length: 15 residues. Trimming removed 3 bases at V and 0 bases at J, with 9 bases between. Germline V gene lookup returns CDR1 SGHDT and CDR2 YYEEEE. In DNA form, the CDR3 reads TGTGCCAGCAGCTGGGGGGTAGCGAACACCGGGGAGCTGTTTTTT. Protein sequence: CASSWGVANTGELFF.

The chain links TRBV28 to TRBJ2-4; D may correspond to TRBD1 or TRBD2 (6 bases each). Trimming took off 5 bases at V and 3 bases at J, with 20 bases between the two ends. This CDR3 comprises 17 residues. Germline assignment: CDR1 MDHEN and CDR2 SYDVKM. CDR3 nucleotides: TGTGCCAGCAGTCCTGACAGGAGGGCGGTGAGCAAAAACATTCAGTACTTC. Protein: CASSPDRRAVSKNIQYF.